This T cell receptor beta chain was identified during a study of shared clonotypes between healthy human individuals. Notes on the study in general: The rarefaction results pointed to incomplete sorted-subset sequencing despite large depth. Researchers found naive subsets generally carried larger estimated richness than memory subsets.

The protocol was immunoSEQ multiplex PCR, while the TCRdb copy is restricted to in-frame clones and leaves out a portion. The sample has a few million clones; 85% to 95% are singletons. As to this clone: Its specificity is unknown.

CD4+ cells yielded CD45RA+ naive and CD45RA-negative memory subsets. The receptor comes from a man between 18 and 29 years old in good health. Some clones in this sample may be carry-over from other donors' samples. Sequenced material: naive CD4+ T cells from PBMCs. Stated subset: CD45RA+ positively selected.

CDR3 coding DNA: TGTGCCAGCAGCTTAGACCAAGGCCATACGTACTTC. As protein: CASSLDQGHTYF. The rearrangement joins TRBV11-2 to TRBJ2-7; no clear D gene. CDR3 size: 12 residues. Per the germline V gene, CDR1 is SGHAT and CDR2 is FQNNGV. V lost 0 bases and J lost 12, with 12 bases in between.